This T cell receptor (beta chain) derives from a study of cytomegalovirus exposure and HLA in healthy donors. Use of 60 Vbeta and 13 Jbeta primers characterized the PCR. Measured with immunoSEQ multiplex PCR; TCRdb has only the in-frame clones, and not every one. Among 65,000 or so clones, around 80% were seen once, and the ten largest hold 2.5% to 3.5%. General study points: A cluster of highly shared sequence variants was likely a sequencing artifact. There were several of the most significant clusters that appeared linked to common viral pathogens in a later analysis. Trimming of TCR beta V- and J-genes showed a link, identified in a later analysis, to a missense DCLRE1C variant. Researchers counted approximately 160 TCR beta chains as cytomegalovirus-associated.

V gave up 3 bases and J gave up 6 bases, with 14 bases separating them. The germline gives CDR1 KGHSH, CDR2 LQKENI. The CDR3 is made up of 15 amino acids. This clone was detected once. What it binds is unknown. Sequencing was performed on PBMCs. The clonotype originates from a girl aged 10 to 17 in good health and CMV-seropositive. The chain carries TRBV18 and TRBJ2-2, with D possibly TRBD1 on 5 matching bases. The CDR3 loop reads CASSPPTATPGELFF. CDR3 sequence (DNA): TGTGCCAGCTCACCCCCGACAGCGACCCCCGGGGAGCTGTTTTTT.